Given below is one T cell receptor (beta chain) in context. Its target is unknown. CDR3 size: 14 residues. In germline, CDR1 is LNHDA, CDR2 SQIVND (reference sequence). V shed 5 bases, J shed 7 bases, and the junction held 8 bases outside the gene matches. This record belongs to a study of cytotoxic CD8 clonotypes in ibrutinib-treated CLL. About the study: Over 9 relapsed/refractory, roughly 15 treatment-naive; some 18 IGHV unmutated. Timing of response sample collection was a median roughly twelve months after treatment start, with a range of 6 to 36. Study conclusions and caveats: With treatment, public clonotypes, which were uncommon, either contracted or remained stable.

Profiled with immunoSEQ multiplex PCR; TCRdb holds only in-frame clones, not every one. The sample includes roughly 150,000 clones, under 90% of them seen just once. The rearrangement links TRBV19 to TRBJ1-5; 7 positions match TRBD1. The material sequenced was PBMCs, taken after 24 months of ibrutinib treatment. The receptor was derived from a human donor with chronic lymphocytic leukemia. CDR3 in amino acids: CASSWTGLGQPQHF. CDR3 sequence (DNA): TGTGCCAGTAGTTGGACAGGCTTGGGCCAGCCCCAGCATTTT.